The clone carrying this T cell receptor (beta chain) appeared a single time. TCRdb keeps only in-frame clones here, not all; method: immunoSEQ multiplex PCR. The table records roughly 40,000 clones, roughly 94% of them present only once. This entry belongs to a study of T cell changes during pregnancy in multiple sclerosis. Germline values: CDR1 MNHNY, CDR2 SVGAGI (reference sequence). This CDR3 has 14 residues. V gave up 10 bases and J gave up 5 bases, with 18 bases separating them. Specimen: peripheral blood, collected in the third trimester of pregnancy. This chain connects TRBV6-6 to TRBJ1-5, with a possible D match to TRBD1 (6 bases). This TCR came from a female donor with multiple sclerosis, enrolled in a pregnancy study. The CDR3: CATDPGQTYQPQHF. CDR3 in DNA: TGTGCCACCGATCCGGGACAAACTTATCAGCCCCAGCATTTT.